This is a list of T cell receptor beta chains from one sample in a study of naive and memory T cell subsets. Each CDR3 protein is one row after TCRdb ran MiXCR on the UMI-ligation and nested PCR reads. Here the sample spans 18,000 or so distinct CDR3 sequences, nearly 9.5% being singletons. The starting material was skin, obtained from a tuberculin skin test site. The receptors were gathered from an adult in good health. Each CDR3 is given with its conserved first and last residue. D genes are given only for firm matches. Only some rows state a clone size, as once, few, many or a class for expanded clones.

CDR3 protein,CDR3 DNA,V gene,clone size,D gene,J gene
CASSLRAATNEKLFF,TGTGCCAGCAGTTTAAGGGCAGCAACTAATGAAAAACTGTTTTTT,TRBV27,few,NA,TRBJ1-4
CASSLLVVWGGRNTEAFF,TGTGCCAGCAGCTTACTTGTTGTGTGGGGTGGGAGGAACACTGAAGCTTTCTTT,TRBV7-9,many,NA,TRBJ1-1
CASSSGAPTDTQYF,TGTGCCAGTTCGTCGGGGGCCCCCACAGATACGCAGTATTTT,TRBV2,NA,NA,TRBJ2-3
CASSLGPHTYNEQFF,TGTGCCAGCAGCTTGGGCCCACATACCTACAATGAGCAGTTCTTC,TRBV5-4,NA,NA,TRBJ2-1
CASSVGGLAGGTDTQYF,TGTGCCAGCAGCGTAGGAGGGCTAGCGGGAGGCACAGATACGCAGTATTTT,TRBV9,NA,TRBD2,TRBJ2-3
CASSDRSQGDTGELFF,TGTGCCAGCAGCGACCGATCCCAGGGGGACACCGGGGAGCTGTTTTTT,TRBV7-9,few,TRBD1,TRBJ2-2
CASVGGHSNQPQHF,TGTGCCAGCGTCGGCGGTCATAGCAATCAGCCCCAGCATTTT,TRBV6-1,many,NA,TRBJ1-5
CASSFFGHPAWNEQYF,TGTGCCAGCAGTTTTTTTGGCCACCCTGCATGGAACGAGCAGTACTTC,TRBV12-3/TRBV12-4,many,NA,TRBJ2-7
CASSRQTSTDTQYF,TGCGCCAGCAGCCGGCAAACTAGCACAGATACGCAGTATTTT,TRBV4-3,many,NA,TRBJ2-3
CASRDTSGGSSYNEQFF,TGTGCCAGCAGAGACACCAGCGGGGGGTCATCCTACAATGAGCAGTTCTTC,TRBV6-6,many,TRBD2,TRBJ2-1
CASSLSPSPLPEKLFF,TGTGCCAGCAGTTTATCGCCGAGTCCGCTACCTGAAAAACTGTTTTTT,TRBV27,many,NA,TRBJ1-4
CASNGRGSQNSPLHF,TGTGCCAGCAATGGTCGGGGCTCACAGAATTCACCCCTCCACTTT,TRBV2,few,NA,TRBJ1-6
CASSLVAGEGSGELFF,TGCGCCAGCAGCTTGGTGGCAGGGGAAGGTTCCGGGGAGCTGTTTTTT,TRBV5-1,many,NA,TRBJ2-2
CASSLGVTDTQYF,TGTGCCAGCAGTTTGGGAGTCACAGATACGCAGTATTTT,TRBV12-3/TRBV12-4,few,NA,TRBJ2-3
CSARDPRPDDRGEYTDTQYF,TGCAGTGCTAGAGATCCCCGCCCCGATGACAGGGGGGAATACACAGATACGCAGTATTTT,TRBV20-1,medium-sized,TRBD1,TRBJ2-3
CAISVTGLDEQYF,TGTGCCATCAGCGTGACAGGGTTGGACGAGCAGTACTTC,TRBV10-3,few,TRBD1,TRBJ2-7
CSLSLGAGRNEQFF,TGCAGCCTAAGCCTGGGGGCAGGGAGGAATGAGCAGTTCTTC,TRBV29-1,few,NA,TRBJ2-1
CASSQGTAGEQYF,TGTGCCAGCAGCCAGGGGACAGCCGGTGAGCAGTACTTC,TRBV3-1,many,TRBD1,TRBJ2-7
CASSYRGHDTEAFF,TGTGCCAGCAGCTACAGGGGGCATGACACTGAAGCTTTCTTT,TRBV12-3/TRBV12-4,many,TRBD1,TRBJ1-1
CASSFTDRVAGELFF,TGTGCCAGCAGCTTCACAGACAGGGTCGCCGGGGAGCTGTTTTTT,TRBV5-4,many,TRBD1,TRBJ2-2
CASSTGPGDRNEQYF,TGTGCCAGCAGCACTGGGCCAGGGGATCGAAACGAGCAGTACTTC,TRBV5-4,NA,NA,TRBJ2-7
CALRTVNTGELFF,TGTGCCCTTCGGACGGTGAACACCGGGGAGCTGTTTTTT,TRBV28,many,NA,TRBJ2-2
CASSETGAGRSYEQYF,TGTGCCAGCAGCGAAACTGGTGCAGGTAGGTCCTACGAGCAGTACTTC,TRBV7-2,many,NA,TRBJ2-7
CSAQPLHRGEYF,TGCAGTGCCCAACCCCTCCACCGGGGTGAGTACTTC,TRBV20-1,NA,NA,TRBJ2-7
CASSFEGQGVNTGELFF,TGTGCCAGCAGCTTTGAAGGGCAGGGGGTAAACACCGGGGAGCTGTTTTTT,TRBV7-6,NA,TRBD1,TRBJ2-2
CASREGWTDTQYF,TGCGCCAGCAGGGAAGGGTGGACAGATACGCAGTATTTT,TRBV10-1,many,NA,TRBJ2-3
CASSLGGLVYEQYF,TGCGCCAGCAGCTTGGGGGGACTAGTCTACGAGCAGTACTTC,TRBV5-1,NA,TRBD2,TRBJ2-7
CASSLGGFRIYEQYF,TGCGCCAGCAGCCTGGGAGGCTTCCGAATTTACGAGCAGTACTTC,TRBV5-1,many,NA,TRBJ2-7
CASGRLAGGLTYEQYF,TGTGCCAGCGGCCGACTAGCGGGGGGGTTAACCTACGAGCAGTACTTC,TRBV7-2,medium-sized,TRBD2,TRBJ2-7
CASSLGQESSYEQYF,TGCGCCAGCAGCCTGGGACAGGAGAGCTCCTACGAGCAGTACTTC,TRBV4-1,few,TRBD1,TRBJ2-7
CASSLYDEQFF,TGTGCCAGCAGCTTATATGACGAGCAGTTCTTC,TRBV7-2,many,NA,TRBJ2-1
CASSSLADTQYF,TGTGCCAGCAGCTCCCTCGCAGATACGCAGTATTTT,TRBV11-2,many,NA,TRBJ2-3
CASSLIQGLGEEQFF,TGTGCCAGCAGCTTGATACAGGGCCTGGGGGAGGAGCAGTTCTTC,TRBV7-3,few,NA,TRBJ2-1
CASSVRITGLNEQYF,TGTGCCAGCAGCGTTAGGATCACGGGGTTAAACGAGCAGTACTTC,TRBV9,many,NA,TRBJ2-7
CASSATDSDTEAFF,TGTGCCAGCAGCGCGACAGATAGCGACACTGAAGCTTTCTTT,TRBV5-4,NA,NA,TRBJ1-1
CASSLQSGRTGNTIYF,TGTGCCAGCAGCTTACAATCAGGGAGAACTGGAAACACCATATATTTT,TRBV11-2,many,NA,TRBJ1-3
CASSLFTDGYTF,TGTGCCAGCAGCTTGTTTACGGATGGCTACACCTTC,TRBV5-4,few,NA,TRBJ1-2
CASRRTDFTEQYF,TGTGCCAGCAGACGAACGGATTTCACCGAGCAGTACTTC,TRBV6-6,many,NA,TRBJ2-7
CASSLVSGYEQYF,TGTGCCAGCAGCTTAGTCTCCGGGTACGAGCAGTACTTC,TRBV7-7,NA,NA,TRBJ2-7
CASSRGQFAYEQYF,TGTGCCAGCAGTCGGGGACAGTTTGCCTACGAGCAGTACTTC,TRBV12-3/TRBV12-4,NA,TRBD1,TRBJ2-7
CASSSPPGETQYF,TGTGCCAGCAGCTCCCCCCCGGGAGAGACCCAGTACTTC,TRBV7-2,many,NA,TRBJ2-5